These 14 T cell receptor beta chains share one sample of origin, sequenced in a study of beta chain features in type 1 diabetes. Points from the study as a whole: Among patients with Type 1 diabetes, TCRB CDR3s were moderately but significantly shorter in every one of the four CD4+ subsets.

Antigens for these TCRs are unknown. Isolated RNA was reverse transcribed in full, so expressed TCRB transcripts were sequenced. The method was immunoSEQ multiplex PCR; TCRdb's version includes in-frame clones alone and lacks a portion of them. The sample shows 240,000 or so clones, around 13% of them seen only once. The material sequenced was naive CD4+ T cells from blood. The receptors originated from a man aged 30 to 45 with type 1 diabetes.

The V gene is TRBV6-5, the J gene TRBJ1-1; 9 bases align to TRBD1. After removal of 5 bases from V and 4 bases from J, the junction contained 8 bases not matched to a gene. The CDR3 spans 15 residues. Germline-derived CDR1 and CDR2 are MNHEY and SVGAGI. CDR3 in amino acids: CASSTGQGSGTEAFF. For the CDR3, the DNA is TGTGCCAGCAGTACCGGACAGGGGAGTGGCACTGAAGCTTTCTTT.

This clone was seen a handful of times. The chain employs TRBV6-5 and TRBJ1-2, with D possibly being TRBD1 (6 bases). Trimming shortened V by 6 bases and J by 8 bases, and 16 bases separated the two germline ends. The CDR3 is made up of 13 amino acids. From germline, CDR1 is MNHEY and CDR2 SVGAGI. In DNA form, the CDR3 reads TGTGCCAGCAGCAGGGGTCCTCGTACGGGCTACACCTTC. Translating gives CASSRGPRTGYTF.

The rearrangement uses TRBV30 and TRBJ2-2; 7 bases fit TRBD1. Germline loops: CDR1 GTSNPN, CDR2 SVGIG (reference sequence). The CDR3 is made up of 14 amino acids. After removal of 8 bases from V and 0 bases from J, the junction contained 6 bases not matched to a gene. This CDR3 reads CAGTGTANTGELFF. In nucleotides, the CDR3 is TGTGCCGGTACCGGGACAGCGAACACCGGGGAGCTGTTTTTT.

In this sample, this clone turned up a few times. The rearrangement uses TRBV4-2 and TRBJ2-2; TRBD2 is a possible D gene (6 bases). The V end lost 0 bases, the J end lost 5 bases, and 13 bases lay between the germline ends. The germline V gene encodes CDR1 LGHNA and CDR2 YNFKEQ. The CDR3 sequence is 16 residues long. The CDR3 sequence is CASSQETEGWTGELFF. The CDR3 DNA follows: TGTGCCAGCAGCCAAGAGACGGAGGGATGGACCGGGGAGCTGTTTTTT.

This chain uses TRBV6-5 with TRBJ2-7; a weak D match, TRBD2 (7 bases). Trimming stripped 6 bases from V and 0 bases from J, with 15 bases between. The CDR3 sequence is 15 residues long. Germline V gives CDR1 MNHEY, CDR2 SVGAGI. Here the CDR3 DNA reads TGTGCCAGCAGGAGCCAGGGGAGGGGCTCCTACGAGCAGTACTTC. Amino acid sequence: CASRSQGRGSYEQYF.

This clone was counted only a few times. The CDR3 region has the DNA TGTGCCAGCAGCATAGGGGAGGGTAGCAATCAGCCCCAGCATTTT. This codes for CASSIGEGSNQPQHF. This chain joins TRBV9 and TRBJ1-5; a possible D gene is TRBD1 (5 bases). CDR1 is SGDLS, CDR2 YYNGEE, per germline. The CDR3 spans 15 residues. V lost 4 bases and J 0 bases, leaving 11 bases between the germline ends.

This clone has just a few counts. The rearrangement uses TRBV11-3 and TRBJ2-5, with TRBD1 matching over 8 bases. Germline V gives CDR1 SGHNT, CDR2 YENEEA. The CDR3 totals 15 residues. The V and J ends lost 5 bases and 1 base, in that order; junction bases with no gene match: 6. CDR3 amino acids: CASSPAGTGQETQYF. The CDR3 nucleotides are TGTGCCAGCAGCCCAGCCGGGACAGGCCAAGAGACCCAGTACTTC.

This clone came up a few times. V is TRBV5-4 and J is TRBJ2-2, with 7 bases matching TRBD2. After removal of 6 bases from V and 2 bases from J, the junction contained 4 bases not matched to a gene. The CDR3 covers 14 residues. Per germline, CDR1 SGHNT and CDR2 YYREEE (reference sequence). The CDR3 DNA sequence: TGTGCCAGCAAACCGGGACTAAACACCGGGGAGCTGTTTTTT. Translation: CASKPGLNTGELFF.

The J gene is TRBJ1-2, the V gene TRBV5-1; TRBD1 is a possible D gene (6 bases). Germline V gene data show CDR1 as SGHRS and CDR2 as YFSETQ. V was pared by 3 bases and J by 0 bases, with 9 bases between. The CDR3 has 14 amino acids. The CDR3 DNA follows: TGCGCCAGCAGCTCGACAGGACCTAACTATGGCTACACCTTC. It is translated as CASSSTGPNYGYTF.

This clone was seen more than once but under ten times. The CDR3 sequence: CATHRALNTEAFF. The CDR3 DNA follows: TGTGCCACTCACAGGGCGTTGAACACTGAAGCTTTCTTT. The V and J genes are TRBV6-5 and TRBJ1-1, with D tentatively TRBD1 (6 bases). Germline-derived CDR1 and CDR2 are MNHEY and SVGAGI. This CDR3 contains 13 residues. V was cut by 10 bases and J by 0 bases, with 12 bases left in between.

The chain recombines TRBV5-1 with TRBJ2-5; TRBD1 matches 11 bases. The CDR3 has 15 residues. Per the germline V gene, CDR1 is SGHRS and CDR2 is YFSETQ. The V and J ends lost 3 bases and 6 bases, in that order; junction bases with no gene match: 7. The CDR3 nucleotides read TGCGCCAGCAGCTCATCGGGACAGGGGGGACAGACCCAGTACTTC. Residues: CASSSSGQGGQTQYF. The whole variable domain, remainder taken from reference TRBV5-1 and TRBJ2-5, is KAGVTQTPRYLIKTRGQQVTLSCSPISGHRSVSWYQQTPGQGLQFLFEYFSETQRNKGNFPGRFSGRQFSNSRSEMNVSTLELGDSALYLCASSSSGQGGQTQYFGPGTRLLVL.

Details on this clone: At one boundary the junction diverges from the germline segment, which might be a read error. The rearrangement links TRBV29-1 to TRBJ2-1; 9 positions agree with TRBD2. CDR3 size: 15 residues. Germline values: CDR1 SQVTM, CDR2 ANQGSEA. The CDR3 protein is CSVEARLAGYNEQFF. CDR3 bases: TGCAGCGTCGAAGCGAGGCTAGCGGGGTACAATGAGCAGTTCTTC.

The chain is built from TRBV15 and TRBJ2-7; 10 bases are a match to TRBD2. The germline CDR1 and CDR2 sequences are LNHNV and YYDKDF (reference sequence). The junction had 5 bases not matched to a gene; V was cut back by 0 bases and J by 3 bases. There are 16 residues in the CDR3. CDR3 DNA: TGTGCCACCAGCAGAGATATGGCTAGCGGGGGCTACGAGCAGTACTTC. Its protein product is CATSRDMASGGYEQYF.

This clone has just a few counts. The sample contains more than one DNA sequence encoding this CDR3. The chain carries TRBV5-1 and TRBJ1-1; D is uncertain. V gave up 2 bases and J gave up 2 bases, with 7 bases separating them. The CDR3 loop spans 13 amino acids. Germline V lookup: CDR1 SGHRS, CDR2 YFSETQ. CDR3 nucleotides: TGCGCCAGCAGCTTCCGAGAAAACACTGAAGCTTTCTTT. It is translated as CASSFRENTEAFF. The full variable domain, in which reference TRBV5-1 and TRBJ1-1 provide the parts outside the CDR3, is KAGVTQTPRYLIKTRGQQVTLSCSPISGHRSVSWYQQTPGQGLQFLFEYFSETQRNKGNFPGRFSGRQFSNSRSEMNVSTLELGDSALYLCASSFRENTEAFFGQGTRLTVV.